These 11 T cell receptor beta chains came from one sample sequenced in a study of T cells after yellow fever vaccination. TCRdb re-called the 5' RACE reads through MiXCR, storing one row per CDR3 protein. Altogether 100,000 to 150,000 distinct CDR3 sequences are present, about 7.2% being singletons, with the ten largest covering approximately 2.7%. This sample comprised CD4+ T cells sorted from PBMCs, obtained approximately 40 days after the first yellow fever vaccination. Every receptor here comes from a young man who received the YFV17D yellow fever vaccine.

Many counts were recorded for this clonotype. The V gene is TRBV20-1, the J gene TRBJ2-5; possibly TRBD2 for D (7 bases). Germline-derived CDR1 and CDR2 are DFQATT and SNEGSKA (reference sequence). V lost 5 bases and J 5 bases, leaving 15 bases between the germline ends. The CDR3 has 13 amino acids. DNA of the CDR3: TGCAGTGCTGAGGGGGGAGGGCGCGAGACCCAGTACTTC. It yields the protein CSAEGGGRETQYF.

This clonotype has more than one count but fewer than ten. This rearrangement joins TRBV12-2 to TRBJ1-2; the listed D gene, TRBD1, was not tested against the DNA. TRBV12-2 is flagged as a pseudogene. The CDR3 extends over 14 amino acids. The CDR3 DNA reads as TGTGCAAGTCGCTCACGGGGCGGAAACTATGGCTACACCTTC. Residues: CASRSRGGNYGYTF.

This clonotype was recorded at least ten times. The chain's CDR3 is CASSLDTGGAEKLFF. In nucleotides, the CDR3 is TGCGCCAGCAGCTTGGACACAGGGGGCGCTGAAAAACTGTTTTTT. The chain carries TRBV5-1 and TRBJ1-4; 9 nucleotides agree with TRBD1. J lost 7 bases, V lost 0 bases, and 4 bases had no gene match. This CDR3 is 15 amino acids long. Germline V gene lookup returns CDR1 SGHRS and CDR2 YFSETQ.

At least ten counts were recorded for this clonotype. The chain recombines TRBV7-2 with TRBJ2-5; D unresolved. The germline CDR1 and CDR2 sequences are SGHTA and FQGNSA. The CDR3 runs 13 residues. The ends were cut back, 5 bases at V and 1 base at J, with 8 bases in the middle. CDR3 loop: CASSPYFQETQYF. As DNA, the CDR3 is TGTGCCAGCAGCCCCTACTTCCAAGAGACCCAGTACTTC.

This clonotype was picked up many times. The chain couples TRBV7-3 to TRBJ2-3; 12 bases align to TRBD2. CDR1 is SGHTA, CDR2 FQGTGA, per germline. This CDR3 is 17 amino acids long. V shed 1 base, J shed 5 bases, and the junction held 7 bases outside the gene matches. CDR3 sequence reads: CASSLNRPGLAGDTQYF. The CDR3 bases are TGTGCCAGCAGCTTAAATCGCCCGGGACTAGCGGGAGATACGCAGTATTTT.

This clonotype was picked up many times. The chain carries TRBV24-1 and TRBJ2-2; D remains unclear. The CDR3 has 14 amino acids. Per the germline V gene, CDR1 is KGHDR and CDR2 is SFDVKD. The ends were cut back, 10 bases at V and 1 base at J, with 12 bases in the middle. CDR3 coding DNA: TGTGCCACGGGGAAGGGTCAGAACACCGGGGAGCTGTTTTTT. Amino acid sequence: CATGKGQNTGELFF.

There are many counts of this clonotype. This sequence joins TRBV4-3 and TRBJ2-2; 12 bases agree with TRBD2. CDR1 and CDR2 from the germline V gene are LGHNA and YSLEER. The CDR3 loop spans 16 amino acids. Trimming took 6 bases from V and 7 from J; bases not matched to a gene: 9. CDR3 coding DNA: TGCGCCAGCAGACGGACTAGCGGGGCCTCCGGCGGGGAGCTGTTTTTT. This translates into CASRRTSGASGGELFF.

This clonotype appeared many times. The rearrangement joins TRBV5-1 to TRBJ2-6; D is unresolved. Germline CDR1 and CDR2: SGHRS and YFSETQ. The CDR3 sequence is 14 residues long. The ends were cut back, 4 bases at V and 1 base at J, with 6 bases in the middle. CDR3 loop: CASSDISGANVLTF. As DNA, the CDR3 is TGCGCCAGCAGCGACATATCTGGGGCCAACGTCCTGACTTTC.

The table lists this clonotype with many counts. This rearrangement joins TRBV5-1 to TRBJ2-7; 7 bases are shared with TRBD1. The CDR3 sequence is 15 residues long. Germline V lookup: CDR1 SGHRS, CDR2 YFSETQ. V shed 4 bases, J shed 1 base, and the junction held 8 bases outside the gene matches. In DNA, the CDR3 is TGCGCCAGCAGCCGGGATGGGGACAGATCCTACGAGCAGTACGTC. This encodes CASSRDGDRSYEQYV.

This clonotype was detected ten times or more. CDR3 in amino acids: CSVVALYEQFF. The CDR3, as DNA: TGCAGCGTTGTTGCCTTGTATGAGCAGTTCTTC. The rearrangement links TRBV29-1 to TRBJ2-1, with unresolved D. The ends were cut back, 4 bases at V and 8 bases at J, with 9 bases in the middle. Per the germline V gene, CDR1 is SQVTM and CDR2 is ANQGSEA. The CDR3 runs to 11 residues.

V and J are TRBV6-2 or TRBV6-3 and TRBJ2-6; D is perhaps TRBD1 (6 bases). The length of the CDR3 is 14 residues. V was pared by 2 bases and J by 10 bases, with 12 bases between. The V gene's germline CDR1 is MNHEY and CDR2 SVGEGT. The CDR3 DNA reads as TGTGCCAGCAGTTACGCAGGGGCGGAAAACGTCCTGACTTTC. It translates to CASSYAGAENVLTF.